Listed below are T cell receptor beta chains from one sample, sequenced in a study of blood T cell repertoires in COVID-19. Clones were sequenced by immunoSEQ multiplex PCR, and TCRdb holds only the in-frame ones, with some missing. In the table there are approximately 220,000 clones, around 82% of which are singletons. Source material: peripheral blood. These receptor sequences come from a woman between 55 and 75 years old with acute or convalescent COVID-19. The CDR3 runs from the conserved cysteine through the conserved F or W. Fields, in order: CDR3 protein, CDR3 DNA, V gene, D gene, J gene, clone size. D genes are given only for firm matches. Some rows have no size entry. The others give once, few or many, or a class for an expanded clone.

cdr3_aa: CASSLTPRYEQYF
cdr3_nt: TGCGCCAGCAGCTTGACACCACGCTACGAGCAGTACTTC
v_call: TRBV5-1
d_call: NA
j_call: TRBJ2-7
clone_size: NA

cdr3_aa: CASSLVGGAFNEQFF
cdr3_nt: TGTGCCAGCAGCTTAGTCGGGGGGGCCTTCAATGAGCAGTTCTTC
v_call: TRBV7-2
d_call: TRBD2
j_call: TRBJ2-1
clone_size: NA

cdr3_aa: CASSEEQEDRKVYNSPLHF
cdr3_nt: TGTGCCAGCAGTGAAGAACAAGAGGACAGGAAAGTCTATAATTCACCCCTCCACTTT
v_call: TRBV2
d_call: TRBD1
j_call: TRBJ1-6
clone_size: NA

cdr3_aa: CASSPYPTGVGNSPLHF
cdr3_nt: TGTGCCAGCTCACCGTATCCAACAGGGGTTGGAAATTCACCCCTCCACTTT
v_call: TRBV18
d_call: TRBD1
j_call: TRBJ1-6
clone_size: NA

cdr3_aa: CASSQETVYQPQHF
cdr3_nt: TGCGCCAGCAGCCAAGAAACAGTTTATCAGCCCCAGCATTTT
v_call: TRBV4-1
d_call: NA
j_call: TRBJ1-5
clone_size: NA

cdr3_aa: CASGGLQGNNHGYTF
cdr3_nt: TGTGCCAGCGGAGGCCTACAGGGAAATAATCATGGCTACACCTTC
v_call: TRBV21-1
d_call: NA
j_call: TRBJ1-2
clone_size: NA

cdr3_aa: CASSFGQGRWSTDTQYF
cdr3_nt: TGTGCCAGCAGCTTCGGACAGGGTCGATGGAGCACAGATACGCAGTATTTT
v_call: TRBV7-6
d_call: TRBD1
j_call: TRBJ2-3
clone_size: NA

cdr3_aa: CASSTVGQRSNYGYTF
cdr3_nt: TGTGCCAGTAGTACCGTCGGACAAAGATCTAACTATGGCTACACCTTC
v_call: TRBV19
d_call: NA
j_call: TRBJ1-2
clone_size: NA

cdr3_aa: CASSQGNRVQPQHF
cdr3_nt: TGTGCCAGCAGCCAAGGAAACAGGGTTCAGCCCCAGCATTTT
v_call: TRBV3-1/TRBV3-2
d_call: NA
j_call: TRBJ1-5
clone_size: NA

cdr3_aa: CASSYYDRDTEAFF
cdr3_nt: TGTGCCAGCAGTTACTACGATCGCGACACTGAAGCTTTCTTT
v_call: TRBV6-2/TRBV6-3
d_call: NA
j_call: TRBJ1-1
clone_size: NA

cdr3_aa: CASSLEPVNYGYTF
cdr3_nt: TGCGCCAGCAGCCTAGAACCGGTTAACTATGGCTACACCTTC
v_call: TRBV4-1
d_call: NA
j_call: TRBJ1-2
clone_size: NA

cdr3_aa: CAIMGRGNTEAFF
cdr3_nt: TGTGCCATCATGGGCAGGGGGAACACTGAAGCTTTCTTT
v_call: TRBV10-3
d_call: NA
j_call: TRBJ1-1
clone_size: NA

cdr3_aa: CASSTRQGYEQFF
cdr3_nt: TGTGCCAGTAGTACACGACAGGGCTATGAGCAGTTCTTC
v_call: TRBV19
d_call: TRBD1
j_call: TRBJ2-1
clone_size: once

cdr3_aa: CASSALTSGDDTNTGELFF
cdr3_nt: TGTGCCAGCTCAGCCCTGACTAGCGGGGACGATACGAACACCGGGGAGCTGTTTTTT
v_call: TRBV18
d_call: TRBD2
j_call: TRBJ2-2
clone_size: few

cdr3_aa: CASSPPNSGDATGELFF
cdr3_nt: TGTGCCAGCTCACCCCCTAATAGCGGGGACGCCACCGGGGAGCTGTTTTTT
v_call: TRBV18
d_call: TRBD2
j_call: TRBJ2-2
clone_size: NA

cdr3_aa: CASSTDRASPLHF
cdr3_nt: TGTGCCAGTAGTACGGACAGGGCATCACCCCTCCACTTT
v_call: TRBV19
d_call: TRBD1
j_call: TRBJ1-6
clone_size: NA

cdr3_aa: CASSLIGGAAPLHF
cdr3_nt: TGTGCCAGCAGTTTAATCGGGGGAGCGGCACCCCTCCACTTT
v_call: TRBV27
d_call: NA
j_call: TRBJ1-6
clone_size: NA

cdr3_aa: CASSLYPARAGSPLHF
cdr3_nt: TGTGCCAGCAGTTTATACCCGGCCAGGGCCGGTTCACCCCTCCACTTT
v_call: TRBV28
d_call: NA
j_call: TRBJ1-6
clone_size: NA

cdr3_aa: CASSPTGNQPQHF
cdr3_nt: TGTGCCAGCTCACCGACAGGCAATCAGCCCCAGCATTTT
v_call: TRBV18
d_call: NA
j_call: TRBJ1-5
clone_size: NA

cdr3_aa: CALAEADTQYF
cdr3_nt: TGTGCACTAGCGGAGGCAGATACGCAGTATTTT
v_call: TRBV7-9
d_call: TRBD2
j_call: TRBJ2-3
clone_size: NA

cdr3_aa: CASSQDGRGFYGNTIYF
cdr3_nt: TGTGCCAGCAGCCAAGATGGCAGGGGGTTTTATGGAAACACCATATATTTT
v_call: TRBV4-2
d_call: TRBD1
j_call: TRBJ1-3
clone_size: NA

cdr3_aa: CAISPTTFGEHGYTF
cdr3_nt: TGTGCCATCAGCCCAACAACCTTCGGGGAGCATGGCTACACCTTC
v_call: TRBV10-3
d_call: NA
j_call: TRBJ1-2
clone_size: NA

cdr3_aa: CASSQRTGTGRNEQFF
cdr3_nt: TGTGCCAGCAGCCAAAGAACCGGGACAGGGCGCAATGAGCAGTTCTTC
v_call: TRBV7-2
d_call: TRBD1
j_call: TRBJ2-1
clone_size: once

cdr3_aa: CASSPRGLAGTQETQYF
cdr3_nt: TGTGCCAGCAGTCCAAGGGGACTAGCGGGGACCCAAGAGACCCAGTACTTC
v_call: TRBV27
d_call: TRBD2
j_call: TRBJ2-5
clone_size: NA

cdr3_aa: CASGLGTQRDTDTQYF
cdr3_nt: TGTGCTAGTGGTTTGGGGACCCAGCGGGACACAGATACGCAGTATTTT
v_call: TRBV12-5
d_call: TRBD2
j_call: TRBJ2-3
clone_size: NA

cdr3_aa: CASSPLGTSGAGDTQYF
cdr3_nt: TGTGCCAGCTCACCACTCGGGACTAGCGGGGCTGGAGATACGCAGTATTTT
v_call: TRBV18
d_call: TRBD2
j_call: TRBJ2-3
clone_size: once

cdr3_aa: CASSLESGGKAFF
cdr3_nt: TGTGCCAGCAGCTTAGAGTCAGGGGGGAAGGCTTTCTTT
v_call: TRBV11-2
d_call: TRBD1
j_call: TRBJ1-1
clone_size: NA

cdr3_aa: CASSLTRTGGDTQYF
cdr3_nt: TGTGCCAGCAGCCTCACCCGGACAGGGGGAGATACGCAGTATTTT
v_call: TRBV28
d_call: TRBD1
j_call: TRBJ2-3
clone_size: NA

cdr3_aa: CASSEAVGDSWNTEAFF
cdr3_nt: TGTGCCAGCAGTGAAGCGGTAGGGGACTCCTGGAACACTGAAGCTTTCTTT
v_call: TRBV2
d_call: NA
j_call: TRBJ1-1
clone_size: once

cdr3_aa: CASSLLSSGGMNEQFF
cdr3_nt: TGCGCCAGCAGCTTGTTATCCAGCGGGGGAATGAATGAGCAGTTCTTC
v_call: TRBV5-1
d_call: TRBD2
j_call: TRBJ2-1
clone_size: NA

cdr3_aa: CASSARDSEAFF
cdr3_nt: TGTGCCAGCAGTGCCCGGGACAGTGAAGCTTTCTTT
v_call: TRBV27
d_call: TRBD1
j_call: TRBJ1-1
clone_size: NA

cdr3_aa: CASKGTSGYNEQFF
cdr3_nt: TGTGCCAGCAAGGGGACTAGCGGGTACAATGAGCAGTTCTTC
v_call: TRBV11-2
d_call: TRBD2
j_call: TRBJ2-1
clone_size: NA

cdr3_aa: CASSLRDRGYEQYF
cdr3_nt: TGTGCCAGCAGTCTCCGGGACAGGGGCTACGAGCAGTACTTC
v_call: TRBV25-1
d_call: TRBD1
j_call: TRBJ2-7
clone_size: NA

cdr3_aa: CASRTGKSGNTIYF
cdr3_nt: TGTGCCAGCAGAACAGGGAAATCTGGAAACACCATATATTTT
v_call: TRBV19
d_call: NA
j_call: TRBJ1-3
clone_size: NA

cdr3_aa: CASRGQLTRLGYTF
cdr3_nt: TGTGCCAGCAGGGGACAGTTAACGAGGTTAGGCTACACCTTC
v_call: TRBV2
d_call: TRBD1
j_call: TRBJ1-2
clone_size: NA

cdr3_aa: CASSLAPGERGYTF
cdr3_nt: TGTGCCAGCAGCTTGGCCCCCGGGGAGCGCGGCTACACCTTC
v_call: TRBV5-5
d_call: NA
j_call: TRBJ1-2
clone_size: few

cdr3_aa: CASSFAAAYNEQFF
cdr3_nt: TGTGCCAGCAGTTTTGCCGCAGCGTACAATGAGCAGTTCTTC
v_call: TRBV6-2/TRBV6-3
d_call: NA
j_call: TRBJ2-1
clone_size: NA

cdr3_aa: CAWSRGAGEKLFF
cdr3_nt: TGTGCCTGGAGTCGGGGGGCGGGTGAAAAACTGTTTTTT
v_call: TRBV30
d_call: NA
j_call: TRBJ1-4
clone_size: NA

cdr3_aa: CASSQPGSGELFF
cdr3_nt: TGTGCCAGCAGCCAACCTGGCTCCGGGGAGCTGTTTTTT
v_call: TRBV7-2
d_call: NA
j_call: TRBJ2-2
clone_size: NA

cdr3_aa: CASSVAGVNTGELFF
cdr3_nt: TGTGCCAGCAGCGTAGCGGGGGTAAACACCGGGGAGCTGTTTTTT
v_call: TRBV9
d_call: NA
j_call: TRBJ2-2
clone_size: NA